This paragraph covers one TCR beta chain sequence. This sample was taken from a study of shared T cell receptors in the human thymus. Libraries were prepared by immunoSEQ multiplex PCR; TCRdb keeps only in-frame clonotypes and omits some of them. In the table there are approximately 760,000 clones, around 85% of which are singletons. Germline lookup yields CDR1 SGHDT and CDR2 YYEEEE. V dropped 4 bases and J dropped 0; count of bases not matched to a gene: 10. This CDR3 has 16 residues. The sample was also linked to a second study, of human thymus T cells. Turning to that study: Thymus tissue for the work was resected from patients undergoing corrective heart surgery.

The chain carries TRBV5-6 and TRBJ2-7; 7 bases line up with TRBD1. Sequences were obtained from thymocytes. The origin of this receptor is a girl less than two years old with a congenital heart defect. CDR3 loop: CASSPGIQGSSYEQYF. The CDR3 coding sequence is TGTGCCAGCAGCCCCGGCATACAGGGGAGCTCCTACGAGCAGTACTTC.